One and the same sample provided the 17 T cell receptor beta chains below, sequenced in a study of technical replicates of blood from a few donors. Sequencing was performed with immunoSEQ multiplex PCR; in TCRdb, only in-frame clones are kept and a portion is missing. Of around 84,000 clones listed, almost 98% are singletons. The sample was T cells isolated from PBMCs. The receptor source for this set is a human donor in good health.

V gene TRBV6-5 combines with J gene TRBJ2-2; TRBD2 aligns across 8 bases. CDR3 length equals 15 residues. After removal of 6 bases from V and 3 bases from J, the junction contained 6 bases not matched to a gene. CDR1 and CDR2 from the germline V gene are MNHEY and SVGAGI. For the CDR3, the DNA is TGTGCCAGCAGGAAGACTAGCGCAGACACCGGGGAGCTGTTTTTT. It encodes CASRKTSADTGELFF.

The chain carries TRBV6-5 and TRBJ1-2, with 7 nucleotides matching TRBD1. This CDR3 comprises 13 residues. Per the germline V gene, CDR1 is MNHEY and CDR2 is SVGAGI. V shed 2 bases, J shed 13 bases, and the junction held 10 bases outside the gene matches. The CDR3 bases are TGTGCCAGCAGTTACAGGGACAGCCCTGGGCGCACCTTC. It encodes CASSYRDSPGRTF.

This clone appeared once. The J gene is TRBJ2-3, the V gene TRBV5-1, with D possibly being TRBD1 (6 bases). The length of the CDR3 is 16 residues. In germline, CDR1 is SGHRS, CDR2 YFSETQ. The V end lost 0 bases, the J end lost 4 bases, and 15 bases lay between the germline ends. The CDR3 loop is CASSLVLGAGADTQYF. CDR3 nucleotide sequence: TGCGCCAGCAGCTTGGTTCTGGGGGCAGGCGCAGATACGCAGTATTTT.

The genes are TRBV7-3 and TRBJ1-2; 8 nucleotides line up with TRBD1. The CDR3 is made up of 14 amino acids. Trimming removed 4 bases from V and 6 bases from J; junction bases left unmatched: 7. The V gene's germline CDR1 is SGHTA and CDR2 FQGTGA. The chain's CDR3 is CASSSRTGRDGYTF. Written as DNA, the CDR3 is TGTGCCAGCAGCTCTAGGACAGGGAGGGATGGCTACACCTTC.

The V gene is TRBV5-1, the J gene TRBJ2-7; D call uncertain. V was pared by 0 bases and J by 5 bases, with 3 bases between. Germline lookup yields CDR1 SGHRS and CDR2 YFSETQ. The CDR3 is made up of 11 amino acids. The CDR3 sequence: CASSLANEQYF. As DNA, the CDR3 is TGCGCCAGCAGCTTGGCAAACGAGCAGTACTTC.

The chain recombines TRBV7-6 with TRBJ2-1, with 8 nucleotides matching TRBD1. In germline, CDR1 is SGHVS, CDR2 FNYEAQ. The CDR3 loop spans 14 amino acids. After removal of 3 bases from V and 4 bases from J, the junction contained 2 bases not matched to a gene. Here the CDR3 DNA reads TGTGCCAGCAGCTTGTGGGACAGGTACAATGAGCAGTTCTTC. Translation: CASSLWDRYNEQFF.

CDR3 sequence (DNA): TGTGCCATCAGTGAGTTTCGGGGGGGGAAGGGTCGGGCGTACAATGAGCAGTTCTTC. It encodes CAISEFRGGKGRAYNEQFF. The V and J genes are TRBV10-3 and TRBJ2-1; 8 bases fit TRBD2. The CDR3 runs 19 residues. Trimming removed 1 base from V and 4 bases from J; junction bases left unmatched: 15. The germline V gene encodes CDR1 ENHRY and CDR2 SYGVKD.

The V and J genes are TRBV7-5 and TRBJ1-5; the table calls TRBD1, which could not be checked here. TRBV7-5 is classified as a pseudogene. The CDR3 loop spans 15 amino acids. The chain's CDR3 is CVRSLRGTGCQPQHF. CDR3 in DNA: TGTGTCAGAAGCTTAAGGGGAACAGGGTGTCAGCCCCAGCATTTT.

The chain joins TRBV14 to TRBJ2-1; 15 bases match TRBD2. Germline V gene data show CDR1 as SGHDN and CDR2 as FVKESK. This CDR3 contains 16 residues. The ends lost 1 base at V and 10 bases at J; junction bases unmatched: 5. In nucleotides, the CDR3 is TGTGCCAGCAGCCAAGGGACTAGCGGGGGGGCATTCGAGCAGTTCTTC. It yields the protein CASSQGTSGGAFEQFF. Based on the CDR3 plus reference TRBV14 and TRBJ2-1, the full variable domain is EAGVTQFPSHSVIEKGQTVTLRCDPISGHDNLYWYRRVMGKEIKFLLHFVKESKQDESGMPNNRFLAERTGGTYSTLKVQPAELEDSGVYFCASSQGTSGGAFEQFFGPGTRLTVL.

The V and J genes are TRBV13 and TRBJ1-1, with 9 bases aligning to TRBD1. The CDR3 sequence is 14 residues long. CDR1 PRHDT and CDR2 FYEKMQ come from the germline V gene (reference sequence). V lost 4 bases to trimming and J lost 11 bases; unmatched junction nucleotides: 11. The DNA for the CDR3 is TGTGCCAGCAGCTCAACCCGGGACAGGGCTGGCGCTTTCTTT. It encodes CASSSTRDRAGAFF.

The V gene is TRBV5-6, the J gene TRBJ1-1, with D maybe TRBD1 (5 bases). CDR1 and CDR2 from the germline V gene are SGHDT and YYEEEE. The V end lost 1 base, the J end lost 4 bases, and 11 bases lay between the germline ends. This CDR3 contains 14 residues. The CDR3 DNA is TGTGCCAGCAGCTTGCCAGGGTATGGCACTGAAGCTTTCTTT. Its protein product is CASSLPGYGTEAFF.

The chain recombines TRBV10-1 with TRBJ2-7; 7 bases agree with TRBD2. Per the germline V gene, CDR1 is WNHNN and CDR2 is SYGVQD (reference sequence). The CDR3 spans 15 residues. V trimming: 6 bases; J trimming: 3 bases; junction bases outside the gene matches: 11. The DNA of the CDR3 is TGCGCCAGCAGCGAGGGAGCGGGGAGCCTCTACGAGCAGTACTTC. Its translation is CASSEGAGSLYEQYF.

This sequence joins TRBV28 and TRBJ2-2, with D perhaps matching TRBD1 (5 bases). V was clipped by 4 bases and J by 1 base, with 16 bases between them. CDR1 and CDR2 from the germline V gene are MDHEN and SYDVKM. The CDR3 is 17 amino acids. CDR3 residues: CASSYPTASLNTGELFF. DNA for the CDR3: TGTGCCAGCAGTTATCCGACAGCCTCACTGAACACCGGGGAGCTGTTTTTT.

The rearrangement links TRBV4-1 to TRBJ2-1, with 9 bases fitting TRBD2. Germline CDR1 reads MGHRA; CDR2 reads YSYEKL. There are 16 residues in the CDR3. J gave up 9 bases and V 0 bases, and 9 bases lay outside the gene matches. CDR3 sequence (DNA): TGCGCCAGCAGCCAAGATTCGGCGGGGGGGCCAGGTGAGCAGTTCTTC. Its protein is CASSQDSAGGPGEQFF.

The rearrangement uses TRBV12-5 and TRBJ1-5, with D unresolved. The CDR3 is 16 residues long. In germline, CDR1 is LGHNT, CDR2 FRNRAP. The germline V and J ends were trimmed by 0 bases and 5 bases, with 14 bases remaining between them. CDR3: CASGLVIKGRDQPQHF. CDR3 bases: TGTGCTAGTGGTTTGGTAATAAAAGGGAGGGATCAGCCCCAGCATTTT. Complete variable domain (other parts from reference TRBV12-5 and TRBJ1-5): DARVTQTPRHKVTEMGQEVTMRCQPILGHNTVFWYRQTMMQGLELLAYFRNRAPLDDSGMPKDRFSAEMPDATLATLKIQPSEPRDSAVYFCASGLVIKGRDQPQHFGDGTRLSIL.

This chain uses TRBV5-1 with TRBJ1-1, with 10 bases fitting TRBD1. The CDR3 covers 13 residues. Germline-derived CDR1 and CDR2 are SGHRS and YFSETQ. V trimming: 5 bases; J trimming: 8 bases; junction bases outside the gene matches: 6. As DNA, the CDR3 is TGCGCCAGCAGTTCGACAGGGGGCCAAGAAGCTTTCTTT. It is translated as CASSSTGGQEAFF.

V is TRBV19 and J is TRBJ2-2, with 8 bases that match TRBD2. The V and J ends lost 1 base and 2 bases, in that order; junction bases with no gene match: 6. Germline V gene sequence: CDR1 LNHDA, CDR2 SQIVND (reference sequence). CDR3 size: 17 residues. In nucleotides, the CDR3 is TGTGCCAGTAGTATAGCTGTGCGGGGGGCCAACACCGGGGAGCTGTTTTTT. Translated, it gives CASSIAVRGANTGELFF.